The T cell receptor (beta chain) under discussion was sequenced for a study of T cell changes during pregnancy in multiple sclerosis. The data were produced by immunoSEQ multiplex PCR, yet TCRdb's version contains in-frame clones alone and is incomplete. In the table there are 68,000 or so clones, just over 90% of which are singletons. The CDR3 spans 15 residues. V shed 2 bases and J 3 bases; nucleotides not matched to a gene: 7. Germline CDR1 is MDHEN and CDR2 is SYDVKM. This sequence joins TRBV28 and TRBJ2-7; 7 bases are a match to TRBD1. Source: peripheral blood, taken in the second trimester of pregnancy. This receptor was obtained from a female donor in good health, enrolled as a control in a pregnancy study. The CDR3 DNA is TGTGCCAGCAGTTTAGATATTGGACAGGACTACGAGCAGTACTTC. Its protein product is CASSLDIGQDYEQYF.